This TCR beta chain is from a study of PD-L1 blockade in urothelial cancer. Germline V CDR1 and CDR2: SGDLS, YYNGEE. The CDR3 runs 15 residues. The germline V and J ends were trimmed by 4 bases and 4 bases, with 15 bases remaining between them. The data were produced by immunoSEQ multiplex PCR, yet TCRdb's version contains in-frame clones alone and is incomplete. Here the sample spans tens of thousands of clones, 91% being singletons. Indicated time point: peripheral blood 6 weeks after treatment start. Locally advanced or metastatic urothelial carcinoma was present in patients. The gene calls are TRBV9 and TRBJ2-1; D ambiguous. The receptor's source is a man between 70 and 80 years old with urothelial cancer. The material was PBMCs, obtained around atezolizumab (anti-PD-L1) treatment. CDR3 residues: CASSPRLGRYNEQFF. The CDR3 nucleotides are TGTGCCAGCAGCCCCCGGTTGGGCCGTTACAATGAGCAGTTCTTC.